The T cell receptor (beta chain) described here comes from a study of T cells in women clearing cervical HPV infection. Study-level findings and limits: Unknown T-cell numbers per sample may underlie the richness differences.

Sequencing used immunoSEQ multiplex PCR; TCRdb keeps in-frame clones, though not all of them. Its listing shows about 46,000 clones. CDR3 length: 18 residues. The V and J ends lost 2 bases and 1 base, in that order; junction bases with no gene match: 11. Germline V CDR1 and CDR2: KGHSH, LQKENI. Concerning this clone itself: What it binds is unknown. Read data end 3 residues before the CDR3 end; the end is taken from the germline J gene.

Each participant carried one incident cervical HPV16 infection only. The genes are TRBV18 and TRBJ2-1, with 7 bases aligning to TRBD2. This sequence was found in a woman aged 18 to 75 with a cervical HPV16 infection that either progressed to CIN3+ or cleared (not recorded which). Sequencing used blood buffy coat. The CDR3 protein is CASSPVIMSGGSYNEQFF. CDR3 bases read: TGTGCCAGCTCACCAGTCATTATGTCGGGGGGATCCTACAATGAG.